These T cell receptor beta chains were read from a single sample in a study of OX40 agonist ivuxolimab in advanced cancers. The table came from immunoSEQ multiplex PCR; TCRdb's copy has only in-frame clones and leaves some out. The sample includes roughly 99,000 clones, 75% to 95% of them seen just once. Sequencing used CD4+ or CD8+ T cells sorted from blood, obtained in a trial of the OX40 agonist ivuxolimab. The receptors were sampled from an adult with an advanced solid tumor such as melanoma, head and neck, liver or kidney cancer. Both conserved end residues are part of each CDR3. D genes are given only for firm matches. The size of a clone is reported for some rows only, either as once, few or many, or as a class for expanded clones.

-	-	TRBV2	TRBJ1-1	TGTGCCAGCACCACCCCGAGCTCTGAAGCTTTCTTT	CASTTPSSEAFF
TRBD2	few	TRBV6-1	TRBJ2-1	TGTGCCAGCTCGTCGAGCGGGAGTGACCGTGAGCAGTTCTTC	CASSSSGSDREQFF
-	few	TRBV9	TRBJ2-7	TGTGCCAGCAGCCCAAGTGGTAACCTGGGCGCCTACGAGCAGTACTTC	CASSPSGNLGAYEQYF
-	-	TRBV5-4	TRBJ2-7	TGTGCCAGCAGCCCCCCCGGAATGGGCTCCTACGAGCAGTACTTC	CASSPPGMGSYEQYF
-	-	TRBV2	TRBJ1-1	TGTGCCAGCAGCCAGGGGTTGAACACTGAAGCTTTCTTT	CASSQGLNTEAFF
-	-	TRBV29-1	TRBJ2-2	TGCAGCGGCAGACAGCACACGAACACCGGGGAGCTGTTTTTT	CSGRQHTNTGELFF
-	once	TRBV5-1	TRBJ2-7	TGCGCCAGCAGAGGAGAACCCCTATCCTACGAGCAGTACTTC	CASRGEPLSYEQYF
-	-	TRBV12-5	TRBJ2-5	TGTGCTAGTGGTTTATCGGACTCAGGGACCCAGTACTTC	CASGLSDSGTQYF
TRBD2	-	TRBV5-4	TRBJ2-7	TGTGCCAGCAGCTTGGCAGGACTAGCGGGGATAACCTACGAGCAGTACTTC	CASSLAGLAGITYEQYF
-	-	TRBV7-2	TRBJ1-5	TGTGCCAGCAGCTTAGGCCAGGGGAGGGGTGGCAATCAGCCCCAGCATTTT	CASSLGQGRGGNQPQHF
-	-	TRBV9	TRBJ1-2	TGTGCCAGCAGCGGGAGGGGCTACACCTTC	CASSGRGYTF
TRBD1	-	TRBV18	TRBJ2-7	TGTGCCAGCTCAGCACAGGGGGCGCAGAGCGAGCAGTACTTC	CASSAQGAQSEQYF
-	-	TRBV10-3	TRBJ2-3	TGTGCCATCAGTGAGTCCGGCGGGGCAAGCACACCCCCTAGCACAGATACGCAGTATTTT	CAISESGGASTPPSTDTQYF
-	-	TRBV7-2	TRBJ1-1	TGTGCCAGCAGCTTGGGGACGGTGAACACTGAAGCTTTCTTT	CASSLGTVNTEAFF
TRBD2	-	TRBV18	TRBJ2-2	TGTGCCAGCTCACCTGGTTCCGGACTAGTCATAGGTTCGAACACCGGGGAGCTGTTTTTT	CASSPGSGLVIGSNTGELFF
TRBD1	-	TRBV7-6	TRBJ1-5	TGTGCCAGCAGCCCCCGGACAGGGGTAAGTTCTCAGCCCCAGCATTTT	CASSPRTGVSSQPQHF
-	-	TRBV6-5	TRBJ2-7	TGTGCCAGCCGAACTGCGACAGTCTACGAGCAGTACTTC	CASRTATVYEQYF
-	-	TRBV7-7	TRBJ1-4	TGTGCTAGCAGCTTAGTAAGAGGACTAATTAATGAAAAACTGTTTTTT	CASSLVRGLINEKLFF
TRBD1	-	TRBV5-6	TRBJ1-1	TGTGCCAGCAGCCCCCCCGGGACAGTCATGAACACTGAAGCTTTCTTT	CASSPPGTVMNTEAFF
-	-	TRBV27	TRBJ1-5	TGTGCCAGCAGTCCCCGGGGAATCGGTCAGCCCCAGCATTTT	CASSPRGIGQPQHF
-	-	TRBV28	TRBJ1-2	TGTGCCAGCAGTCTTCTGGGAGTAAAAGGCTACACCTTC	CASSLLGVKGYTF
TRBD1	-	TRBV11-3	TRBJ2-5	TGTGCCAGCAGCTTAAGGGGGCTAGGACAAGAGACCCAGTACTTC	CASSLRGLGQETQYF
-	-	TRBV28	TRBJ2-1	TGTGCCAGCAATACCCCGGCATTTAATGAGCAGTTCTTC	CASNTPAFNEQFF
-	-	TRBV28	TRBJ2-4	TGTGCCAGCAGATATCAGGCAGCCGGTTTAGCCAAAAACATTCAGTACTTC	CASRYQAAGLAKNIQYF
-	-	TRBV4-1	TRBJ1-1	TGCGCCAGCAGCCAAGAGAACAGGGAGGGGGAAGCTTTCTTT	CASSQENREGEAFF
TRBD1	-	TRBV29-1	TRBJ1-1	TGCAGCGTTAGGGGAGGGGGCGGAGTTTTCACTGAAGCTTTCTTT	CSVRGGGGVFTEAFF
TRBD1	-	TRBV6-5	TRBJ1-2	TGTGCCAGCAGTTCGACAGGGGGAAACTATGGCTACACCTTC	CASSSTGGNYGYTF
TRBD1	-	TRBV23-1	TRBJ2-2	TGCGCCAGCAGTCAATCGGATAGACAGGGATGGAACACCGGGGAGCTGTTTTTT	CASSQSDRQGWNTGELFF
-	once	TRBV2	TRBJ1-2	TGTGCCAGCACCGAAGGGGCGACCCCTAACTATGGCTACACCTTC	CASTEGATPNYGYTF
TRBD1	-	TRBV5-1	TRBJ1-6	TGCGCCAGCAGCAGGGACAGGGGGAGGGATTCACCCCTCCACTTT	CASSRDRGRDSPLHF
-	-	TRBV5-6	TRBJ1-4	TGTGCCTCCAGAGTGGGGTACGGGGAAAAACTGTTTTTT	CASRVGYGEKLFF
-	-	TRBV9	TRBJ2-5	TGTGCCAGCAGCGTAGAAGGGGGTGGGCCCCAAGAGACCCAGTACTTC	CASSVEGGGPQETQYF
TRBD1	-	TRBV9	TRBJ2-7	TGTGCCAGCAGCCCGAGGGCCGGGACAGGGGGCGAGCAGTACTTC	CASSPRAGTGGEQYF
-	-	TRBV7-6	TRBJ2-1	TGTGCCAGCAGCTTAGGGGACATCGTAAAGGAGCAGTTCTTC	CASSLGDIVKEQFF
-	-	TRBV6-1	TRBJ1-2	TGTGCCAGCAGTTCCCGCCTCGGCCTAAACTATGGCTACACCTTC	CASSSRLGLNYGYTF
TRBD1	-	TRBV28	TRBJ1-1	TGTGCCAGCAGTTTATCCTTATTGACAGGGGACACTGAAGCTTTCTTT	CASSLSLLTGDTEAFF
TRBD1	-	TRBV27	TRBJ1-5	TGTGCCAGCAGTATACACTCCGGGACAGGGGAACAGCCCCAGCATTTT	CASSIHSGTGEQPQHF
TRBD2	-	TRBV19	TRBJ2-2	TGTGCCAGTAGTATCGGCTTGCTAGCGGGAAATTTGGGGCGGGAGCTGTTTTTT	CASSIGLLAGNLGRELFF
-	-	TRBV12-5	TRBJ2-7	TGTGCTAGTGGTTTTCTAGGCTACGAGCAGTACTTC	CASGFLGYEQYF
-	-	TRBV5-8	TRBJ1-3	TGTGCCAGCAGCTTAGGGGTCTCTGGAAACACCATATATTTT	CASSLGVSGNTIYF
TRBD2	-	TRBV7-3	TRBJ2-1	TGTGCCAGCAGCTTACGGGAAAGCGGGGGCTACAATGAGCAGTTCTTC	CASSLRESGGYNEQFF
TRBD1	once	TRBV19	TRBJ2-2	TGTGCCAGTAGATTACAGGGGGCGTCCGGGGAGCTGTTTTTT	CASRLQGASGELFF
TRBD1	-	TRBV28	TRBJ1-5	TGTGCCAGCAGTTTGGGGATAGACAGGGAGGCTCAGCCCCAGCATTTT	CASSLGIDREAQPQHF
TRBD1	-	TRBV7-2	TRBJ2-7	TGTGCCAGCAGCTTAAATTCTCCGGGACAGGAGCAGTACTTC	CASSLNSPGQEQYF
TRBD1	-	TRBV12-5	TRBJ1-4	TGTGCTAGTCTTGGTTTTCTCCAAAGGACAGGGGAGGAAAAACTGTTTTTT	CASLGFLQRTGEEKLFF
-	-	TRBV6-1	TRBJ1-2	TGTGCCAGCAGTTGGGACTATGGCTACACCTTC	CASSWDYGYTF
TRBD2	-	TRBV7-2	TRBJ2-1	TGTGCCAGCAGCCACTCAAGACTAGCGTGGGGTGAGCAGTTCTTC	CASSHSRLAWGEQFF
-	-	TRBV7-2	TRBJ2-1	TGTGCCAGCAGCCATGACGGGAGTCGCTACAATGAGCAGTTCTTC	CASSHDGSRYNEQFF
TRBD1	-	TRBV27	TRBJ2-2	TGTGCCAGCAGTGTCACAGGGGAGTACGGGGAGCTGTTTTTT	CASSVTGEYGELFF
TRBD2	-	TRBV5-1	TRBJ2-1	TGCGCCAGCAGCTCTGGACTAGCGGGAGGTACAACAGGTGAGCAGTTCTTC	CASSSGLAGGTTGEQFF
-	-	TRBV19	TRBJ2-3	TGTGCCAGTAGCCCGAGAAGGGGCGCTAGCACAGATACGCAGTATTTT	CASSPRRGASTDTQYF
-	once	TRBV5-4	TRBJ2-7	TGTGCCAGCAGCCCCGGGGGCTACGAGCAGTACTTC	CASSPGGYEQYF
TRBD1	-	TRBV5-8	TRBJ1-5	TGTGCCAGCAGCACGGGACAGGGAGTTCAGCCCCAGCATTTT	CASSTGQGVQPQHF
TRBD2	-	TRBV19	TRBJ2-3	TGTGCCAGTAGCAACAGCGGGAGTCGGGGCACAGATACGCAGTATTTT	CASSNSGSRGTDTQYF
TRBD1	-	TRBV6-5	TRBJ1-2	TGTGCCAGCAGAAGGGCAGGGGGATACTATGGCTACACCTTC	CASRRAGGYYGYTF
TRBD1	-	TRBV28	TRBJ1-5	TGTGCCAGCAGTGGAGATCGACAGGGGGTTCAGCCCCAGCATTTT	CASSGDRQGVQPQHF
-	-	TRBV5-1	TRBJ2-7	TGCGCCAGCAGCTTGGCAGGAGAAGCCCTCTACGAGCAGTACTTC	CASSLAGEALYEQYF